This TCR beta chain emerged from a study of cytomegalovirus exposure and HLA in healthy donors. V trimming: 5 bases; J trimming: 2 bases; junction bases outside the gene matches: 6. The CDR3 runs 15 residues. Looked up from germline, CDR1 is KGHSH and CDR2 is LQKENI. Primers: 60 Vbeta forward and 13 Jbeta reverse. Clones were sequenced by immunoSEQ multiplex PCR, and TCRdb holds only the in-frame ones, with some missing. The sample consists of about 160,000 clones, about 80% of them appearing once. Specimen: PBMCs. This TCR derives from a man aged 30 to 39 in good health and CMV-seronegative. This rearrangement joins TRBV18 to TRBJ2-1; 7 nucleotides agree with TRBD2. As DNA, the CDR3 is TGTGCCAGCTCAAGGGCGGGAGTCGCCTACAATGAGCAGTTCTTC. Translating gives CASSRAGVAYNEQFF.